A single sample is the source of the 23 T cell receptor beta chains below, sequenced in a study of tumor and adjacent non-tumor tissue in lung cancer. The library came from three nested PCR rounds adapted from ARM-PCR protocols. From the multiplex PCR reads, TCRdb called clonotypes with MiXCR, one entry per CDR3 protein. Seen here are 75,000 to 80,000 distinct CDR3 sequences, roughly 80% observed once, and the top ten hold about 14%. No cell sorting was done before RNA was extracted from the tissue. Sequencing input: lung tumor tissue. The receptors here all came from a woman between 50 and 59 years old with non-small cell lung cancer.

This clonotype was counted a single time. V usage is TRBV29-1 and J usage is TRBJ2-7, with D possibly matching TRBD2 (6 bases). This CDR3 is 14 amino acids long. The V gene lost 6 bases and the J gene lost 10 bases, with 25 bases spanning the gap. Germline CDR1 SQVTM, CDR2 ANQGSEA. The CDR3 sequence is CSVELGLTGAEQYF. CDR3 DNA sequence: TGCAGCGTAGAACTCGGACTAACGGGAGCCGAACAGTACTTC.

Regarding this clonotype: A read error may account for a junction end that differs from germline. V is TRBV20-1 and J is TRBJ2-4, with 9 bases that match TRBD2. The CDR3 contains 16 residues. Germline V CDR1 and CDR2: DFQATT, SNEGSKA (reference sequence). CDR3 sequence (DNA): TGTCTTGCCCAGGGGTTTAGCGGGAGTGGTGGAAACATTGAGTACTTC. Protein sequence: CLAQGFSGSGGNIEYF.

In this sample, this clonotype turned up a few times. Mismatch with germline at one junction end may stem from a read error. DNA of the CDR3: TGTGCCAGCAGCTTACCTCCACTGGATGAGCAGCTATTC. It is translated as CASSLPPLDEQLF. The chain has TRBV11-1 and TRBJ2-1; D is undetermined. From germline, CDR1 is SGHAT and CDR2 FQDESV (reference sequence). This CDR3 is 13 amino acids long.

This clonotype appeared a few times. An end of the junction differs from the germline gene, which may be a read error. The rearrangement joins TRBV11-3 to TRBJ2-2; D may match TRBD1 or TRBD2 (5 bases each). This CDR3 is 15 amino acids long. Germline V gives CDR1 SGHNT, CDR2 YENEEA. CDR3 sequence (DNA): TGTGCCAACAGCCCCAGGGACCAGAACACCGGGGAGCTGTTTTTT. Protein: CANSPRDQNTGELFF.

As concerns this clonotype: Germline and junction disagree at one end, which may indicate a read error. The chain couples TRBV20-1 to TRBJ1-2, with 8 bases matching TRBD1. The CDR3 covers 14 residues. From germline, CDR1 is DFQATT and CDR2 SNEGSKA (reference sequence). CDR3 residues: CNANQIDRGHGYTF. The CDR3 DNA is TGCAATGCTAACCAAATTGACAGGGGACATGGCTACACCTTC.

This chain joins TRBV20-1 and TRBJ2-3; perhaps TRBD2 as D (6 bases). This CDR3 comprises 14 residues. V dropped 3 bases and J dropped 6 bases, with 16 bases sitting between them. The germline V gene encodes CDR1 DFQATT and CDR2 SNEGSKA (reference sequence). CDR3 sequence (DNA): TGCAGTGCTAGCCCTACTTGTGGGGGGGATACGCAGTATTTT. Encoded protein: CSASPTCGGDTQYF.

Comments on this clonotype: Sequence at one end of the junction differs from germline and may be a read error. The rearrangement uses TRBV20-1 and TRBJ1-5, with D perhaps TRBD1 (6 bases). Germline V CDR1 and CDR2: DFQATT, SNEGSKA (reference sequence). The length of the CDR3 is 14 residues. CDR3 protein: CSDTHWGQGQPQHF. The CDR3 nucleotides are TGCAGTGACACTCACTGGGGGCAGGGGCAGCCCCAACATTTT.

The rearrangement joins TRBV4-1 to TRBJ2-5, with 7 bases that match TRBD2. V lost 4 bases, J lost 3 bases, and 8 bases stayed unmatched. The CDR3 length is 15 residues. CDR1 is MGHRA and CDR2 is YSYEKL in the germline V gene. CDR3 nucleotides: TGCGCCAGCAGCCTAGGGGAGGGAGCGGAAGAGACCCAGTACTTC. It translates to CASSLGEGAEETQYF.

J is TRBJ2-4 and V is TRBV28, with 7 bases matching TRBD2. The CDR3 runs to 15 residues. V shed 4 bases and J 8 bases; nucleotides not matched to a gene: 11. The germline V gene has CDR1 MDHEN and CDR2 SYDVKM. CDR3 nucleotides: TGTGCCAGCAGTTGGGTAGAAACGGGAGGAGACATTCAGTACTTC. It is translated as CASSWVETGGDIQYF.

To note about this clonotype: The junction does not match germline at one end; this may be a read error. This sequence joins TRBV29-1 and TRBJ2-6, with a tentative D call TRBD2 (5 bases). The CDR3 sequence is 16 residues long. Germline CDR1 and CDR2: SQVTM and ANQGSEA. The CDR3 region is CNAWALGNSVANVLTF. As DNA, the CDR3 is TGCAACGCTTGGGCCCTCGGGAACTCTGTGGCCAACGTCCTGACTTTC.

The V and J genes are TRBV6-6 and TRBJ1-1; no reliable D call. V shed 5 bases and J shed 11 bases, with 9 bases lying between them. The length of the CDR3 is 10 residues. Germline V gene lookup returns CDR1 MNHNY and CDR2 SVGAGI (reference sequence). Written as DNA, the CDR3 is TGTGCCAGCAGTAGCAGTGACGCTTTCTTT. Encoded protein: CASSSSDAFF.

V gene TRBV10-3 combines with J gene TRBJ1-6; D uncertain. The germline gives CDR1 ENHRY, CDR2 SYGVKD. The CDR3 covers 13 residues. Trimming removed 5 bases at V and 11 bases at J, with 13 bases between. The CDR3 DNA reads TGTGCCATCAGTAAGGAGGACGATCCACCCCTCCACTTT. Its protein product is CAISKEDDPPLHF.

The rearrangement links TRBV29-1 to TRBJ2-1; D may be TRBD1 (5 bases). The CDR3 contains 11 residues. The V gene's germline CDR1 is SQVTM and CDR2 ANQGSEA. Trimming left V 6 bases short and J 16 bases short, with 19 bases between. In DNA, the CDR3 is TGCAGCGTCAGACAGAGCAATGAGCGCTTCTTC. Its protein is CSVRQSNERFF.

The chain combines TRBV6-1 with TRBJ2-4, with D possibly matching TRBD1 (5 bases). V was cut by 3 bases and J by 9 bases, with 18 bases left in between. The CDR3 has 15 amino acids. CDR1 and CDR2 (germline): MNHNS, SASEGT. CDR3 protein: CASSDRVPLPSIQYF. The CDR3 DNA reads TGTGCCAGCAGTGACAGGGTTCCTCTCCCAAGCATTCAGTACTTC.

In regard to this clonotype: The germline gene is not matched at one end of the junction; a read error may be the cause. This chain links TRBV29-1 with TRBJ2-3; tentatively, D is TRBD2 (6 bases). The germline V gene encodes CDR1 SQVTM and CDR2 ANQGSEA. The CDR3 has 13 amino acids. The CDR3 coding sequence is TGCAGCGTTGTGGGGGGTCTCACAGGTATGCAGTATTTC. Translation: CSVVGGLTGMQYF.

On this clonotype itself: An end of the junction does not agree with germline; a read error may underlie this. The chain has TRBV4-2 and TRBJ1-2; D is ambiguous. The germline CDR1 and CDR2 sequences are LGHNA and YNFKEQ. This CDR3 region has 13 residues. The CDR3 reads CASSQEGIGGHIF. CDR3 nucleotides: TGTGCCAGCAGCCAAGAGGGAATAGGTGGCCACATCTTC.

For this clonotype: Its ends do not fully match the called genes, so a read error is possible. Here the CDR3 DNA reads TGCGCCAGCTCACCACCCTGGACGCAAGAGACCCAGTGCTTC. Translated: CASSPPWTQETQCF. The J gene is TRBJ2-5, the V gene TRBV18, with D unresolved. The CDR3 is made up of 14 amino acids. Germline assignment: CDR1 KGHSH and CDR2 LQKENI. Looking up the rest from reference TRBV18 and TRBJ2-5 gives the full variable domain: NAGVMQNPRHLVRRRGQEARLRCSPMKGHSHVYWYRQLPEEGLKFMVYLQKENIIDESGMPKERFSAEFPKEGPSILRIQQVVRGDSAAYFCASSPPWTQETQCFGPGTRLLVL.

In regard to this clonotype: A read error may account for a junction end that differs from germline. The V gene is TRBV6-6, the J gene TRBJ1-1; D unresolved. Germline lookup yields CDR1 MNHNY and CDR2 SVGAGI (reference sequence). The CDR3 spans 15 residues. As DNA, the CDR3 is TGTGCCAGCAACGAACGGCCCCTCAGTTTCACTGAAGTTTTCTTT. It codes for CASNERPLSFTEVFF.

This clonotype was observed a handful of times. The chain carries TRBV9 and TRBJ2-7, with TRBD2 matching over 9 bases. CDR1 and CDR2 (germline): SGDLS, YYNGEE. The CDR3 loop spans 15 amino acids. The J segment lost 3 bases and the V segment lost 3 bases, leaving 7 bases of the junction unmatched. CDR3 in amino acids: CASSDGTSWCYEQYF. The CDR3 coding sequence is TGTGCCAGCAGCGACGGGACTAGCTGGTGCTACGAGCAGTACTTC.

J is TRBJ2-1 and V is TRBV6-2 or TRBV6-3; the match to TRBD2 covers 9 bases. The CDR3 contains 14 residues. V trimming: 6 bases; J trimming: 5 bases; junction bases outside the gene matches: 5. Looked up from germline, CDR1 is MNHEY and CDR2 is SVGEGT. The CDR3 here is CASRASGANNEQFF. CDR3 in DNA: TGTGCCAGCAGGGCTAGCGGGGCTAACAATGAGCAGTTCTTC.

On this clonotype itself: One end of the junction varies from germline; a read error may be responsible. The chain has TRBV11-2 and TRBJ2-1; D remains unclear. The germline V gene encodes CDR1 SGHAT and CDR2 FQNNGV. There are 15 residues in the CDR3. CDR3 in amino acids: CASSPLGHPYNEQFF. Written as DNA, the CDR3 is TGTGCCAGCAGCCCCTTAGGGCACCCTTACAATGAGCAGTTCTTT.

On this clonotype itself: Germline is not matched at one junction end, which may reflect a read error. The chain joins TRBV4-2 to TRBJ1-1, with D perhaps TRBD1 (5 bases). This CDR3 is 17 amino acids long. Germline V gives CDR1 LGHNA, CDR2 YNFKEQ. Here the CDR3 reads CASSQVGIGGGNIEVFF. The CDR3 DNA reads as TGTGCCAGCAGCCAAGTTGGGATTGGGGGTGGGAACATTGAAGTTTTCTTT.

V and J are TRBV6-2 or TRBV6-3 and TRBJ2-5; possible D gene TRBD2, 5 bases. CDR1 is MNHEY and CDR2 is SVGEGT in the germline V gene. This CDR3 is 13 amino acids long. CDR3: CSGSYWRQETQYF. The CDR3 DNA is TGTAGCGGCAGTTACTGGCGGCAAGAGACCCAGTACTTC.